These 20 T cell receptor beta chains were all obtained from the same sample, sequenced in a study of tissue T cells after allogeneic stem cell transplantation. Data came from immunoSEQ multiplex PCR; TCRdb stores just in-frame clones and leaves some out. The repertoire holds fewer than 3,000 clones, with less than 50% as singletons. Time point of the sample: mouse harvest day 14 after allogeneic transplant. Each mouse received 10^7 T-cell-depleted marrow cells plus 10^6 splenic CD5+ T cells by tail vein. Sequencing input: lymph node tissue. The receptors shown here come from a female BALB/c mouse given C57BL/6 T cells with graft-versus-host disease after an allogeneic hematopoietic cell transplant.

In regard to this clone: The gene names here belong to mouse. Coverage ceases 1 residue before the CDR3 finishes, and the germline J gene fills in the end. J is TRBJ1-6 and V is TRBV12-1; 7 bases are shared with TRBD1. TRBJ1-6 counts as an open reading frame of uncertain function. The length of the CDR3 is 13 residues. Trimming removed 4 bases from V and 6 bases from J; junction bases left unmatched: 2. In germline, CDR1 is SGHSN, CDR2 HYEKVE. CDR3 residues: CASSRGANSPLYF. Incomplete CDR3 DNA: TGTGCCAGCTCCAGGGGGGCTAATTCGCCCCTCTAC.

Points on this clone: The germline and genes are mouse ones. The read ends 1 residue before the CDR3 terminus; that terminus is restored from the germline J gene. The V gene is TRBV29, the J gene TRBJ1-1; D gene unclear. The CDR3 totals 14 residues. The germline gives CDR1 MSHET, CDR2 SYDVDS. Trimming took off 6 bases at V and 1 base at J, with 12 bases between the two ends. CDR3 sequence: CASREETQNTEVFF. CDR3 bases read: TGTGCTAGCAGGGAAGAGACACAAAACACAGAAGTCTTC.

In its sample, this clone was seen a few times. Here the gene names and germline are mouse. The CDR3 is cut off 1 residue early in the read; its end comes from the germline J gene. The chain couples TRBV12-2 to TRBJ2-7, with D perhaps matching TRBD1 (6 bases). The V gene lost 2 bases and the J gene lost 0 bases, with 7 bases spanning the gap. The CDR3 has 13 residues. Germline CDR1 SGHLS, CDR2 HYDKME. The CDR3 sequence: CASSRDNSYEQYF. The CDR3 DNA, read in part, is TGTGCCAGCTCTCGGGACAACTCCTATGAACAGTAC.

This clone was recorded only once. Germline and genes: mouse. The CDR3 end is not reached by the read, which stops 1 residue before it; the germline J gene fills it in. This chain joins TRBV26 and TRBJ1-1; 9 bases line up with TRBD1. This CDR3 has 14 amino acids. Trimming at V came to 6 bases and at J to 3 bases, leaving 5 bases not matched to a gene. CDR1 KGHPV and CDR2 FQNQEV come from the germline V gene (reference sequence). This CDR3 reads CASSLQGADTEVFF. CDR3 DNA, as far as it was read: TGTGCCAGCAGCCTACAGGGGGCAGACACAGAAGTCTTC.

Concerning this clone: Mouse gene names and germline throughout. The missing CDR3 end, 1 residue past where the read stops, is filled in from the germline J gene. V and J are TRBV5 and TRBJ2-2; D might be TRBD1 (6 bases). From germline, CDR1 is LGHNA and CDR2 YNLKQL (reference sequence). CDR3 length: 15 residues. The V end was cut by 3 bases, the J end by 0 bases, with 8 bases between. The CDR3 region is CASSQGTSNTGQLYF. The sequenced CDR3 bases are TGTGCCAGCAGCCAGGGGACATCAAACACCGGGCAGCTCTAC.

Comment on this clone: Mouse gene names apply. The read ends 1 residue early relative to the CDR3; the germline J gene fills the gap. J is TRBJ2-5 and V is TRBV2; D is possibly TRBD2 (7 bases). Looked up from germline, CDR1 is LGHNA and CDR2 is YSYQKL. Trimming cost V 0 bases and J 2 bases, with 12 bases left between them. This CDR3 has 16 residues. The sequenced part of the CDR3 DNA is TGTGCCAGCAGCCAAGATCAAGGGGGGCGCCAAGACACCCAGTAC. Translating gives CASSQDQGGRQDTQY. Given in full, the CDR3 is CASSQDQGGRQDTQYF. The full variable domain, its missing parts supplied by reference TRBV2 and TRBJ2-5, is DPKIIQKPKYLVAVTGSEKILICEQYLGHNAMYWYRQSAKKPLEFMFSYSYQKLMDNQTASSRFQPQSSKKNHLDLQITALKPDDSATYFCASSQDQGGRQDTQYFGPGTRLLVL.

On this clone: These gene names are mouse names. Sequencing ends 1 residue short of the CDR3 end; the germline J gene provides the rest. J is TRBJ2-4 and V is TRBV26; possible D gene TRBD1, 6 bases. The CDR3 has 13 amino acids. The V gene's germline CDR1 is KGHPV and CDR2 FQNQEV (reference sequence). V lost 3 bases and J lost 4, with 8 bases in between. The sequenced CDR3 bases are TGTGCCAGCAGTCTCCGGACAGAAAACACCTTGTAC. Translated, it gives CASSLRTENTLY. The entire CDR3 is CASSLRTENTLYF.

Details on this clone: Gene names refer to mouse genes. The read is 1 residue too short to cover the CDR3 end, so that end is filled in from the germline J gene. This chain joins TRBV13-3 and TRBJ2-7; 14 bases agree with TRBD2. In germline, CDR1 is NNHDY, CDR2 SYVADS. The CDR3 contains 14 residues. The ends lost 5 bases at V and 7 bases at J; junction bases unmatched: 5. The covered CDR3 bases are TGTGCCAGCAGCCCATGGGACTGGGGGGGCGAACAGTAC. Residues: CASSPWDWGGEQY. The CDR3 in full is CASSPWDWGGEQYF.

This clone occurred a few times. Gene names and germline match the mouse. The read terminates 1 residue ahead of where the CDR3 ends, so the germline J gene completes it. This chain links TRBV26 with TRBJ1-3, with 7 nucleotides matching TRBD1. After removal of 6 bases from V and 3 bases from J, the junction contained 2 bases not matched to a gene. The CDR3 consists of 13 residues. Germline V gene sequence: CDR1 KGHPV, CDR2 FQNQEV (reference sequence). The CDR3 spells CASSTGVGNTLYF. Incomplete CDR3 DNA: TGTGCCAGCAGCACAGGGGTTGGAAATACGCTCTAT.

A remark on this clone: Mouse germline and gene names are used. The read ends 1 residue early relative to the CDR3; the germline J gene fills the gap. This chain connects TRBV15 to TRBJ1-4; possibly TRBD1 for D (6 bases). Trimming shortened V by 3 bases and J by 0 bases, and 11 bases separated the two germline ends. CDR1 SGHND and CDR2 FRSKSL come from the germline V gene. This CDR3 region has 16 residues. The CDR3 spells CASSLGTKFSNERLFF. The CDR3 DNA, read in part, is TGTGCCAGCAGTTTGGGGACAAAGTTTTCCAACGAAAGATTATTT.

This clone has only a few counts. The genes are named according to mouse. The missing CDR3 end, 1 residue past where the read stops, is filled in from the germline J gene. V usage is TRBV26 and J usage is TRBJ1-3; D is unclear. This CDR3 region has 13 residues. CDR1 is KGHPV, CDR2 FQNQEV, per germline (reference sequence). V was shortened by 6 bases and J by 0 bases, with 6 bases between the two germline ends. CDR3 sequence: CASRDNSGNTLYF. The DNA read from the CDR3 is TGTGCCAGCAGAGACAATTCTGGAAATACGCTCTAT.

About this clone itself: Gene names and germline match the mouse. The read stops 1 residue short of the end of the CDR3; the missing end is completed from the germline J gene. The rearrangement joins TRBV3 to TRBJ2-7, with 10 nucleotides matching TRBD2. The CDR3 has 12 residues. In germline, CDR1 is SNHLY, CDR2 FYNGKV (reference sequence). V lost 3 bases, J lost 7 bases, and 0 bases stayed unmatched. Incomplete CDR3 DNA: TGTGCCAGCAGCTTGACTGGGGGGGAACAGTAC. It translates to CASSLTGGEQY. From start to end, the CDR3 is CASSLTGGEQYF.

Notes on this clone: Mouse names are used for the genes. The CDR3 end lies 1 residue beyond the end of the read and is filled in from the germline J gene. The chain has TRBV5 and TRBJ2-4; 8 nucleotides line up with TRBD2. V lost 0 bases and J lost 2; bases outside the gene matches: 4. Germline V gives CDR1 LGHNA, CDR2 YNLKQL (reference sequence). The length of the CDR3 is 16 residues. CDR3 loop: CASSQDWGVYQNTLYF. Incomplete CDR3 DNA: TGTGCCAGCAGCCAAGACTGGGGGGTCTATCAAAACACCTTGTAC.

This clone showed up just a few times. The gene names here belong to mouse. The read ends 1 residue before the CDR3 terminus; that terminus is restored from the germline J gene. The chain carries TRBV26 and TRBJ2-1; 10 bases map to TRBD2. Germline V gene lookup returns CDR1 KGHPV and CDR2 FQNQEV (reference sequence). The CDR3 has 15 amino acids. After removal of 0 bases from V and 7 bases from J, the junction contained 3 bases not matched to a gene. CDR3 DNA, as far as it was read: TGTGCCAGCAGTCTGTCGACTGGGGGGTGGGCTGAGCAGTTC. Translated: CASSLSTGGWAEQF. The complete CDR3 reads CASSLSTGGWAEQFF.

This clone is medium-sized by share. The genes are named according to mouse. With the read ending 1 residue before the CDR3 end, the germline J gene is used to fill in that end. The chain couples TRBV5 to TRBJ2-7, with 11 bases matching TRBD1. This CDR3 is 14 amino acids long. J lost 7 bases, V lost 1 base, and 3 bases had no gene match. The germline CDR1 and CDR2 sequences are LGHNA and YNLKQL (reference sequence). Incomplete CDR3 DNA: TGTGCCAGCAGCCAAGTGGGACAGGGGGGGGAACAGTAC. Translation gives CASSQVGQGGEQY. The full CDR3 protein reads CASSQVGQGGEQYF.

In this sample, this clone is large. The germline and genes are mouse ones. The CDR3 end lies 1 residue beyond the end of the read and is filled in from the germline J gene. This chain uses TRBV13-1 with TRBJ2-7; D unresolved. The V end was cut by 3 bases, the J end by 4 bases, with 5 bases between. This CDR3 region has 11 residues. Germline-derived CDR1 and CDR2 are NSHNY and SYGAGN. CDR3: CASSAQYEQYF. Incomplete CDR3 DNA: TGTGCCAGCAGTGCACAGTATGAACAGTAC.

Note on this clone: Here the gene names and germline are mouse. The sequenced part of the CDR3 DNA is TGTGCCAGCTCTCAGGGGGCGCGGGACACCCAGTAC. This sequence encodes CASSQGARDTQY. The full CDR3 protein reads CASSQGARDTQYF. J is TRBJ2-5 and V is TRBV12-2; possibly TRBD1 for D (7 bases). The sequenced fragment ends 1 residue before the CDR3 boundary, so the rest is inferred from the germline J gene. This CDR3 spans 13 amino acids. V lost 2 bases to trimming and J lost 6 bases, with 11 bases between them. Germline V lookup: CDR1 SGHLS, CDR2 HYDKME.

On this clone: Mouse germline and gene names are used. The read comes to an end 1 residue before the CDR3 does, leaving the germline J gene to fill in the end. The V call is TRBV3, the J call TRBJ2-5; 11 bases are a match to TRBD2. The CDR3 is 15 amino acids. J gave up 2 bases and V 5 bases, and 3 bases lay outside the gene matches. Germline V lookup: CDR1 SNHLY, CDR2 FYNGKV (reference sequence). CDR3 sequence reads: CASSPGLGAQDTQYF. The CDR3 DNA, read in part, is TGTGCCAGCAGCCCGGGACTGGGGGCCCAAGACACCCAGTAC.

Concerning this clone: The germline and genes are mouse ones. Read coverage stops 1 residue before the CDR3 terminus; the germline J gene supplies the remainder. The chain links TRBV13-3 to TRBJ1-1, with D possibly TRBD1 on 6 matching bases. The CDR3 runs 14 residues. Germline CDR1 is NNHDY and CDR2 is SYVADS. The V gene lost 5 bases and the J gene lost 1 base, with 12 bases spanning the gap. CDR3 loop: CASRLPTGNTEVFF. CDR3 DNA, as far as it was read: TGTGCCAGCAGGCTCCCGACAGGGAACACAGAAGTCTTC.

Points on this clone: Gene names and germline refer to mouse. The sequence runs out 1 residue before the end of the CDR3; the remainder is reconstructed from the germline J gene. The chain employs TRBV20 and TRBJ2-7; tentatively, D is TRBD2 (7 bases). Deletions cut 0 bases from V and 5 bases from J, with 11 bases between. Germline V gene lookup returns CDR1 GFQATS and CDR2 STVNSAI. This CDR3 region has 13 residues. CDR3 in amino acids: CGARDRGGDEQYF. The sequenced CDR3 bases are TGTGGTGCTAGGGATCGAGGGGGGGATGAACAGTAC.